This TCR beta chain was obtained from a study of blood T cell repertoires in COVID-19. Study-level background: Sample material is recorded as cDNA or gDNA derived from T cells, B-cell-depleted T cells, or PBMCs.

Enrolled through a virtual design, the participants were between roughly 18 and 100 years of age and came from 24 US areas. Original handling: The assay estimated nucleated cells by amplifying reference gene primers. Using immunoSEQ multiplex PCR, the repertoire was profiled, and TCRdb retains in-frame clones only, with some absent. V and J calls and clone size are as listed in that table; D and trimming were resolved from the DNA. The sample has around 58,000 clones, approximately 90% seen once. The germline CDR1 and CDR2 sequences are MGHDK and SYGVNS. The junction had 4 bases not matched to a gene; V was cut back by 6 bases and J by 3 bases. The CDR3 covers 16 residues. This clone was counted a few times.

The chain uses TRBV25-1 and TRBJ2-1; 14 nucleotides line up with TRBD2. Sequencing used PBMCs or T cells enriched from blood (not recorded which). This clonotype originated in a woman aged 40 to 55 who had recovered from COVID-19. The CDR3 protein is CASRRTSGGFYNEQFF. CDR3 nucleotides: TGTGCCAGCAGGAGGACTAGCGGGGGGTTCTACAATGAGCAGTTCTTC.